This T cell receptor beta chain was sequenced during a study of CD8+CD57+ T cells in acquired aplastic anemia. Overall study: Sorted CD4+ and CD8+ cells yielded DNA averaging about 2.9 ug. Healthy donors yielded around 10 million CD4+ cell reads on average.

Overall study findings and caveats: There were twenty-nine CD8+ CDR3 sequences that occurred in both patients and controls. Controls and patients did not differ significantly in CD8+ Simpson's diversity.

According to the study, genomic DNA was the template for TCR beta VDJ and CDR3 profiling. TCRdb recomputed calls from the reads with MiXCR, one row per CDR3 protein. The repertoire includes roughly 160,000 distinct CDR3 sequences, 63% of them detected once, and about 41% sits in the top ten. The germline V gene encodes CDR1 SGHTA and CDR2 FQGTGA. Trimming cost V 4 bases and J 5 bases; bases outside gene matches: 6. The CDR3 is 14 residues long. For this clonotype: Its antigen is not known.

This TCR derives from a human donor in good health. The chain employs TRBV7-3 and TRBJ2-5; 8 bases fit TRBD2. The sequenced sample was sorted CD4+, CD8+, or CD8+CD57+ T cells (not recorded which) from PBMCs. The chain's CDR3 is CASSSRGGSETQYF. For the CDR3, the DNA is TGTGCCAGCAGCTCCCGGGGGGGGTCGGAGACCCAGTACTTC.